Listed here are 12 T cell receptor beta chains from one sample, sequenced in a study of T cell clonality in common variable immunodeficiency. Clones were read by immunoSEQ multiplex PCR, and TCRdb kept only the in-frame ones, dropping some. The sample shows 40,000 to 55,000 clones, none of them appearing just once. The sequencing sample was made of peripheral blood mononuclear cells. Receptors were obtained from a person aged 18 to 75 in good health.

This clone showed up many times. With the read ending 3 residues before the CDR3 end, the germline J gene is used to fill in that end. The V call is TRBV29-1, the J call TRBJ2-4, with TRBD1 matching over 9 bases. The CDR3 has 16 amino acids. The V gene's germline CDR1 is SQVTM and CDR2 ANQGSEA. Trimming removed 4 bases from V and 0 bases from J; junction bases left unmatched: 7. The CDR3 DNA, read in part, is TGCAGCGTTGTAGTTGGGACAGGGCTAGCCAAAAACATT. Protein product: CSVVVGTGLAKNI. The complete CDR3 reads CSVVVGTGLAKNIQYF.

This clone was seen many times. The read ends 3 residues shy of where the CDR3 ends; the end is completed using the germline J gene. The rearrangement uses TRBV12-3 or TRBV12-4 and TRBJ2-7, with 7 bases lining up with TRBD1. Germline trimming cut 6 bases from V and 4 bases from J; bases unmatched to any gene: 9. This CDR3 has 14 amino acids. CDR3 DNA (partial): TGTGCCAGCAGCACGGGACAGACCCCATACGAG. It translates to CASSTGQTPYE. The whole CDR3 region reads CASSTGQTPYEQYF.

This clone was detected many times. The sequenced CDR3 bases are TGTGCCAGCAGAGCTGACAGGAGAACACAAGAGACC. Residues: CASRADRRTQET. The complete CDR3 protein is CASRADRRTQETQYF. The genes are TRBV2 and TRBJ2-5; a weak D match, TRBD1 (6 bases). From the germline J gene comes the end of the CDR3, since the read stops 3 residues before it. The CDR3 totals 15 residues. Trimming shortened V by 6 bases and J by 2 bases, and 16 bases separated the two germline ends. In germline, CDR1 is SNHLY, CDR2 FYNNEI.

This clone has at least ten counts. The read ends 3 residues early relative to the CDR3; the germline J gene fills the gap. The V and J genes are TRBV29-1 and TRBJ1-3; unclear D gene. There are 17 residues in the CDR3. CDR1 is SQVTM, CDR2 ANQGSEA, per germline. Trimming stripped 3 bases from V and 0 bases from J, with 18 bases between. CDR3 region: CSVEYTVENPSGNTIYF. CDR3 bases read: TGCAGCGTTGAGTACACAGTAGAAAACCCCTCTGGAAACACC.

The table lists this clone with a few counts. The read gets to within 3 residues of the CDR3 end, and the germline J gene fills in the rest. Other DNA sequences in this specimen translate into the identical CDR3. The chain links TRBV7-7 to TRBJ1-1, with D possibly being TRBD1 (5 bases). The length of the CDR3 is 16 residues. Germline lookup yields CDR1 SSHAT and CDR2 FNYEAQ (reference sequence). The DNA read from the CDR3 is TGTGCCAGCAGCTCCGGAAGGACAATAAACCAAGAGACA. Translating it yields CASSSGRTINQET. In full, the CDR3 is CASSSGRTINQETAFF.

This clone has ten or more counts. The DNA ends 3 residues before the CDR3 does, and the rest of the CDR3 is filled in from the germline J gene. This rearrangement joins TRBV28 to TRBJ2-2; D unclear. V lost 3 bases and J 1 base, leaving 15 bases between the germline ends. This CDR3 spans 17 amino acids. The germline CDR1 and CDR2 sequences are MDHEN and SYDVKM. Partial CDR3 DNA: TGTGCCAGCAGTTTTCCCTCGACTTCAGTGAACACCGGGGAG. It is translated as CASSFPSTSVNTGE. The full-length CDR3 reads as CASSFPSTSVNTGELFF.

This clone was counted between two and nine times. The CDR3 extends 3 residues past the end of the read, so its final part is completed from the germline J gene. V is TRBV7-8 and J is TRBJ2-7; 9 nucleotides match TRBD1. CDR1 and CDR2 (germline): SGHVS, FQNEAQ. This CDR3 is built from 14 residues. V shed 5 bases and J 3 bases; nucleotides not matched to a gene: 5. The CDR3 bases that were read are TGTGCCAGCAGCGGTAGACAGGGGGGCTACGAG. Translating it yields CASSGRQGGYE. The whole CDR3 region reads CASSGRQGGYEQYF.

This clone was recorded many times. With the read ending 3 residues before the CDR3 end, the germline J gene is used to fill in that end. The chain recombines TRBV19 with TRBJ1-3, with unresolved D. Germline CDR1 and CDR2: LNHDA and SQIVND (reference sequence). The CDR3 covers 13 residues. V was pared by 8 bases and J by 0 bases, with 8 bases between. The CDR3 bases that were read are TGTGCCAGTCCAGAGAGCTCTGGAAACACC. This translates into CASPESSGNT. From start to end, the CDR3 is CASPESSGNTIYF.

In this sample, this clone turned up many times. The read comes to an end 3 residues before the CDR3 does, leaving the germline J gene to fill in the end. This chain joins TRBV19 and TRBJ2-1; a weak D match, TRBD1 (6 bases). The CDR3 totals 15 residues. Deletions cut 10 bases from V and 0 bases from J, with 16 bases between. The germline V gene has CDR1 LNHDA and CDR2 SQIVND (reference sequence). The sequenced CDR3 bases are TGTGCCACCGAACCAGGGGCGAGCTCCTACAATGAG. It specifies CATEPGASSYNE. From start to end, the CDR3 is CATEPGASSYNEQFF.

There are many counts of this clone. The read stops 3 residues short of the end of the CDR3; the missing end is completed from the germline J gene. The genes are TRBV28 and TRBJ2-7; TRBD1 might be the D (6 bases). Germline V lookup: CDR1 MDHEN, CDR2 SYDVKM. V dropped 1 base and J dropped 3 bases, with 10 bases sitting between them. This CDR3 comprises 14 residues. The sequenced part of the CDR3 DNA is TGTGCCAGCAGTTTATTGCAGGGGTACTACGAG. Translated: CASSLLQGYYE. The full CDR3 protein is CASSLLQGYYEQYF.

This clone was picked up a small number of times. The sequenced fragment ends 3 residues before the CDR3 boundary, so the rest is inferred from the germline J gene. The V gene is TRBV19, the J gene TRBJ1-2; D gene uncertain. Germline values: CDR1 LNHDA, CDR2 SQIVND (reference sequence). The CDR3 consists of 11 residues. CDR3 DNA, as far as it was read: TGTGCCAGTAGTACCGTAGATACC. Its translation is CASSTVDT. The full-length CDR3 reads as CASSTVDTYTF.

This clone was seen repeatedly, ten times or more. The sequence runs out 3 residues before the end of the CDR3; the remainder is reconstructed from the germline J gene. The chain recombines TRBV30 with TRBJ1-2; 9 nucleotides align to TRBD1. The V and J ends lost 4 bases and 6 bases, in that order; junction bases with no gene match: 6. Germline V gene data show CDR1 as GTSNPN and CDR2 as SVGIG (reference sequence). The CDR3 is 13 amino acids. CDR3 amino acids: CAWNSGTGNGYTF. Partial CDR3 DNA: TGTGCCTGGAACAGCGGGACAGGGAATGGC.